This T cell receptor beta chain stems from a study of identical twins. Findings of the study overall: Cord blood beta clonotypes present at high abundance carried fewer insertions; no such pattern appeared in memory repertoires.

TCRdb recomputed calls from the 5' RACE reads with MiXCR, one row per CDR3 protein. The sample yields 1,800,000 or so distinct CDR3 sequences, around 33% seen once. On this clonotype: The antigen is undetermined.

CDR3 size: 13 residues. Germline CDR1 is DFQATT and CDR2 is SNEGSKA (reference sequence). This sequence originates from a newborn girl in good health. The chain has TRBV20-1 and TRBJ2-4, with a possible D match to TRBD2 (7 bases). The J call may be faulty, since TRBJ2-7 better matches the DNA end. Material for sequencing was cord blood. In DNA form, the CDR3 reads TGCAGTGCTAGAGAGGCGGGGGCCCACGAGCAGTACTTC. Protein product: CSAREAGAHEQYF.